Shown below are 15 T cell receptor beta chains from a single sample sequenced in a study of blood T cell repertoires in COVID-19. Here immunoSEQ multiplex PCR was the method, and the copy in TCRdb shows in-frame clones only, minus some. The sample yields 150,000 to 190,000 clones, approximately 86% seen once. The sequenced sample was peripheral blood. These receptors were collected from a woman in her 70s with acute or convalescent COVID-19.

The CDR3 here is CASYGRNGYTF. The CDR3, as DNA: TGTGCCAGCTATGGGAGGAATGGCTACACCTTC. The chain uses TRBV11-3 and TRBJ1-2, with D uncertain. Trimming pared 8 bases from V and 6 bases from J, leaving 10 bases between. This CDR3 has 11 residues. CDR1 is SGHNT and CDR2 is YENEEA in the germline V gene.

The chain joins TRBV2 to TRBJ1-2; TRBD1 matches 8 bases. The junction had 5 bases not matched to a gene; V was cut back by 1 base and J by 1 base. The CDR3 is made up of 16 amino acids. The germline CDR1 and CDR2 sequences are SNHLY and FYNNEI. The CDR3 region is CASSEVYRGFNYGYTF. For the CDR3, the DNA is TGTGCCAGCAGTGAAGTATACAGGGGGTTTAACTATGGCTACACCTTC.

The chain has TRBV10-3 and TRBJ2-3; the match to TRBD2 covers 7 bases. Germline trimming cut 2 bases from V and 1 base from J; bases unmatched to any gene: 6. CDR1 is ENHRY, CDR2 SYGVKD, per germline. This CDR3 is built from 16 residues. CDR3 sequence: CAISEGRAGGTDTQYF. For the CDR3, the DNA is TGTGCCATCAGTGAGGGGAGGGCGGGGGGCACAGATACGCAGTATTTT.

This clone was seen once. The chain is built from TRBV19 and TRBJ1-2, with a tentative D call TRBD1 (5 bases). V was trimmed by 5 bases and J by 7 bases, leaving 26 bases between them. Germline loops: CDR1 LNHDA, CDR2 SQIVND (reference sequence). CDR3 length: 17 amino acids. This CDR3 reads CASSRGGTGSKVFGYTF. The CDR3, as DNA: TGTGCCAGTAGTCGGGGGGGAACGGGCAGCAAGGTCTTTGGCTACACCTTC.

The chain couples TRBV5-1 to TRBJ1-1; 8 bases match TRBD1. The trim removed 5 bases at V and 5 bases at J, leaving 17 bases unmatched. The CDR3 totals 17 residues. Germline V gene lookup returns CDR1 SGHRS and CDR2 YFSETQ. CDR3 in DNA: TGCGCCAGCAGGGGTGTGGGGACAGGCTCCCCCAGGACTGAAGCTTTCTTT. Translating it yields CASRGVGTGSPRTEAFF.

The chain uses TRBV25-1 and TRBJ1-1, with D perhaps matching TRBD1 (5 bases). Germline CDR1 MGHDK, CDR2 SYGVNS. This CDR3 is built from 12 residues. V was clipped by 5 bases and J by 4 bases, with 8 bases between them. In nucleotides, the CDR3 is TGTGCCAGCAGTCGGGGGGGCACTGAAGCTTTCTTT. The encoded protein is CASSRGGTEAFF.

This chain connects TRBV10-1 to TRBJ2-7, with a possible D match to TRBD2 (6 bases). V lost 1 base and J 2 bases, leaving 12 bases between the germline ends. Germline values: CDR1 WNHNN, CDR2 SYGVQD (reference sequence). CDR3 size: 15 residues. CDR3 sequence reads: CASSEWGDGTYEQYF. DNA for the CDR3: TGCGCCAGCAGTGAGTGGGGGGACGGTACCTACGAGCAGTACTTC.

The rearrangement links TRBV19 to TRBJ1-2, with 9 bases fitting TRBD1. This CDR3 is 17 amino acids long. The germline V gene encodes CDR1 LNHDA and CDR2 SQIVND (reference sequence). Trimming cost V 2 bases and J 4 bases; bases outside gene matches: 11. This chain's CDR3 is CASSIYFWDREIYGYTF. Here the CDR3 DNA reads TGTGCCAGTAGTATATATTTTTGGGACAGGGAGATCTATGGCTACACCTTC.

This sequence joins TRBV13 and TRBJ1-4; D remains unclear. The CDR3 has 14 amino acids. Per the germline V gene, CDR1 is PRHDT and CDR2 is FYEKMQ (reference sequence). The germline V and J ends were trimmed by 0 bases and 7 bases, with 9 bases remaining between them. The CDR3 DNA is TGTGCCAGCAGCTTAGGGGGCCAGCTTGAAAAACTGTTTTTT. Amino acid sequence: CASSLGGQLEKLFF.

With regard to this clone: Sequence at one end of the junction differs from germline and may be a read error. The chain combines TRBV7-7 with TRBJ2-5, with 7 bases aligning to TRBD1. Germline assignment: CDR1 SSHAT and CDR2 FNYEAQ (reference sequence). The CDR3 totals 15 residues. The CDR3 nucleotides are TGTGCTAGCAGCTTATATCAAGGGGGCGTAGAGACCCAGTACTTC. Amino acids: CASSLYQGGVETQYF.

The V and J genes are TRBV28 and TRBJ2-1; 7 nucleotides match TRBD2. The CDR3 contains 15 residues. Germline loops: CDR1 MDHEN, CDR2 SYDVKM. The V and J ends lost 6 bases and 4 bases, in that order; junction bases with no gene match: 9. CDR3 amino acids: CASRPRGGPYNEQFF. The CDR3 nucleotides read TGTGCCAGCAGACCCCGCGGGGGACCTTACAATGAGCAGTTCTTC.

CDR3 residues: CSVRRGGTEAFF. Written as DNA, the CDR3 is TGCAGCGTGCGGCGGGGGGGCACTGAAGCTTTCTTT. The V call is TRBV29-1, the J call TRBJ1-1, with D perhaps TRBD1 (5 bases). The CDR3 loop spans 12 amino acids. Trimming left V 6 bases short and J 4 bases short, with 12 bases between. The germline CDR1 and CDR2 sequences are SQVTM and ANQGSEA.

V usage is TRBV9 and J usage is TRBJ1-1; D not resolved. V was shortened by 0 bases and J by 5 bases, with 11 bases between the two germline ends. The CDR3 sequence is 14 residues long. CDR1 is SGDLS, CDR2 YYNGEE, per germline. CDR3 bases: TGTGCCAGCAGCGTAGCTCAGTGGAGAACTGAAGCTTTCTTT. This codes for CASSVAQWRTEAFF.

The genes are TRBV3-1 (or the pseudogene TRBV3-2) and TRBJ1-2, with D uncertain. CDR3 length: 13 amino acids. The V end was cut by 0 bases, the J end by 4 bases, with 6 bases between. Germline CDR1 LGHDT, CDR2 YNNKEL (reference sequence). The CDR3 nucleotides read TGTGCCAGCAGCCAAGAATCCTTCTATGGCTACACCTTC. As protein: CASSQESFYGYTF.

V is TRBV30 and J is TRBJ1-2; D may be TRBD1 (6 bases). The length of the CDR3 is 14 residues. Germline V gene data show CDR1 as GTSNPN and CDR2 as SVGIG (reference sequence). V lost 0 bases and J lost 8, with 16 bases in between. The CDR3 spells CAWSVALTGNGYTF. DNA of the CDR3: TGTGCCTGGAGTGTAGCCTTGACAGGAAACGGCTACACCTTC.